This T cell receptor (beta chain) comes out of a study of T cell therapy after organ transplantation. Comments on this clone: Its cognate antigen is unknown.

Time point noted: 4-8 weeks after completion of therapy. Produced via immunoSEQ multiplex PCR; TCRdb's table is partial and in-frame only. The sample holds a few thousand clones, 55% to 75% seen once. Trimming removed 6 bases from V and 4 bases from J, with 16 bases in between. Germline assignment: CDR1 MNHEY and CDR2 SVGAGI. The CDR3 has 14 residues. The chain combines TRBV6-5 with TRBJ2-7; D is unclear. The specimen was CD8+ T cells from blood, collected after autologous CMV-specific T cell therapy. The TCR was taken from a human patient who had received a solid organ transplant and had CMV disease. Some T cells here may be from the graft donor. The CDR3 protein is CASSFTYGSYEQYF. In nucleotides, the CDR3 is TGTGCCAGCAGCTTTACCTACGGAAGTTACGAGCAGTACTTC.